This passage covers 10 T cell receptor beta chains from one sample sequenced in a study of cytomegalovirus exposure and HLA in healthy donors. With 60 Vbeta and 13 Jbeta primers, the PCR was carried out. The assay was immunoSEQ multiplex PCR, and TCRdb's table has in-frame clones only and misses some. The sample holds over 85,000 clones, around 83% seen once. Source material: PBMCs. These receptors were taken from a woman aged 60-75 years in good health and CMV-seropositive.

V gene TRBV4-1 combines with J gene TRBJ2-2, with 11 nucleotides matching TRBD2. Germline V gene lookup returns CDR1 MGHRA and CDR2 YSYEKL. CDR3 size: 19 residues. J was trimmed by 2 bases and V by 0 bases; bases with no gene match: 8. The chain's CDR3 is CASSQDPRRLAGNTGELFF. In nucleotides, the CDR3 is TGCGCCAGCAGCCAAGATCCCCGTCGACTAGCGGGAAACACCGGGGAGCTGTTTTTT.

As concerns this clone: No conserved phenylalanine or tryptophan ends this CDR3, so it is likely a read error. The DNA is omitted, as the CDR3 cannot be located on it reliably, and the CDR3 follows TCRdb's listing. The chain combines TRBV6-1 with TRBJ1-2. 11 amino acids form the CDR3, both terminal residues included. Germline V gene data show CDR1 as MNHNS and CDR2 as SASEGT. The CDR3 loop reads CASSEFSSAVL.

The rearrangement joins TRBV4-2 to TRBJ2-3; 13 bases agree with TRBD2. Germline loops: CDR1 LGHNA, CDR2 YNFKEQ. The CDR3 loop spans 15 amino acids. V gave up 3 bases and J gave up 6 bases; unmatched junction bases: 3. The CDR3 DNA is TGTGCCAGCAGCCACGGGACTAGCGGGACGGATACGCAGTATTTT. Translating it yields CASSHGTSGTDTQYF.

The genes are TRBV5-8 and TRBJ2-3; 11 nucleotides agree with TRBD1. Germline V gene lookup returns CDR1 SGHTS and CDR2 YDEGEE. The V gene end was trimmed by 4 bases and the J gene end by 3 bases; junction bases not matched to a gene: 4. CDR3 length equals 15 residues. In DNA, the CDR3 is TGTGCCAGCAGCCTGGGACAGGGGGAGACAGATACGCAGTATTTT. Translating it yields CASSLGQGETDTQYF.

V usage is TRBV6-5 and J usage is TRBJ2-3; D is unclear. Trimming stripped 0 bases from V and 2 bases from J, with 12 bases between. The CDR3 extends over 16 amino acids. Germline CDR1 is MNHEY and CDR2 is SVGAGI. CDR3 amino acids: CASSYSPSSHTDTQYF. The CDR3 DNA reads as TGTGCCAGCAGTTACTCCCCGAGTTCCCACACAGATACGCAGTATTTT.

This clone came up a few times. This chain links TRBV9 with TRBJ2-1, with 9 bases that match TRBD1. Germline CDR1 is SGDLS and CDR2 is YYNGEE. This CDR3 region has 15 residues. V was clipped by 5 bases and J by 3 bases; unmatched bases: 6. The CDR3 nucleotides are TGTGCCAGCAGTACCGGGACAGGGCACTACAATGAGCAGTTCTTC. Translation: CASSTGTGHYNEQFF.

The chain links TRBV6-6 to TRBJ2-5, with D uncertain. The CDR3 sequence is 14 residues long. Looked up from germline, CDR1 is MNHNY and CDR2 is SVGAGI (reference sequence). Deletions cut 2 bases from V and 5 bases from J, with 12 bases between. CDR3 sequence (DNA): TGTGCCAGCAGTTACCAGGTGGTTCGGGAGACCCAGTACTTC. Amino acids: CASSYQVVRETQYF.

The chain combines TRBV28 with TRBJ1-1; D gene unclear. The length of the CDR3 is 17 residues. V was clipped by 7 bases and J by 1 base, with 22 bases between them. Germline loops: CDR1 MDHEN, CDR2 SYDVKM. The CDR3 reads CASNPIGGGFGNTEAFF. In DNA, the CDR3 is TGTGCCAGCAACCCGATTGGTGGAGGGTTTGGGAACACTGAAGCTTTCTTT.

The chain employs TRBV5-5 and TRBJ1-2, with TRBD1 matching over 11 bases. The CDR3 has 17 residues. The germline V gene has CDR1 SGHKS and CDR2 YYEKEE (reference sequence). Unmatched junction bases numbered 10, after V lost 3 bases and J lost 3 bases. This CDR3 is CASSSYIPGQGDYGYTF. CDR3 in DNA: TGTGCCAGCAGCTCGTACATACCGGGACAGGGGGACTATGGCTACACCTTC.

V usage is TRBV2 and J usage is TRBJ2-7; maybe TRBD1 (5 bases). Germline V gene sequence: CDR1 SNHLY, CDR2 FYNNEI. The V gene lost 5 bases and the J gene lost 4 bases, with 18 bases spanning the gap. The length of the CDR3 is 15 residues. The DNA of the CDR3 is TGTGCCAGCAGTAGTAATCAGGGCCTCAATTACGAGCAGTACTTC. This gives the protein CASSSNQGLNYEQYF.